These T cell receptor beta chains were read from a single sample in a study of vaccination and CD4 T cells after COVID-19. TCRdb itself ran the PCR reads through MiXCR, one entry per CDR3 protein. This sample carries some 11,000 distinct CDR3 sequences, 32% of them seen once, and the ten largest clones take around 13%. These TCRs are of unknown antigen specificity. The material sequenced was CD4+ T cells from blood, cultured in vitro. The source of these receptors is a human donor in good health. Each CDR3 is given with its conserved first and last residue. The D gene is left open where the match is weak. Rows give clone size only sometimes, using once, few, many, or a class for an expanded clone.

v_gene: TRBV19; abundance: .; j_gene: TRBJ1-5; d_gene: .; CDR3nt: TGTGCCAGTAGTCCCCAGGGAGGCAATCAGCCCCAGCATTTT; CDR3aa: CASSPQGGNQPQHF
v_gene: TRBV27; abundance: .; j_gene: TRBJ1-2; d_gene: .; CDR3nt: TGTGCCAGCAGTTTATCTCGGGAGAAGGCCTATGGCTACGCCTTC; CDR3aa: CASSLSREKAYGYAF
v_gene: TRBV6-1; abundance: few; j_gene: TRBJ2-2; d_gene: TRBD2; CDR3nt: TGTGCCAGCAGCTCTATCGGGACTAGCGGCGGGGAGCTGTTTTTT; CDR3aa: CASSSIGTSGGELFF
v_gene: TRBV6-5; abundance: .; j_gene: TRBJ1-4; d_gene: .; CDR3nt: TGTGCCAGCAGTTACTCGAACGCGGACAGAGGGGAAAAACTGTTTTTT; CDR3aa: CASSYSNADRGEKLFF
v_gene: TRBV23-1; abundance: few; j_gene: TRBJ2-5; d_gene: TRBD2; CDR3nt: TGCGCCAGCAGTCATTGCCCTAGCGGGGCCCAAGAGACCCAGTACTTC; CDR3aa: CASSHCPSGAQETQYF
v_gene: TRBV20-1; abundance: .; j_gene: TRBJ2-3; d_gene: .; CDR3nt: TGCAGTGCTAGAGAGGGCGTCTATAGGGGGGGAGGAACAGATACGCAGTATTTT; CDR3aa: CSAREGVYRGGGTDTQYF
v_gene: TRBV11-3; abundance: few; j_gene: TRBJ2-5; d_gene: .; CDR3nt: TGTGCCAGCAGCTTTCGCCGGTCGGAGACCCAGTACTTC; CDR3aa: CASSFRRSETQYF
v_gene: TRBV7-2; abundance: .; j_gene: TRBJ1-5; d_gene: .; CDR3nt: TGTGCCAGCAGCTTACCCGGGACGGACAATCAGCCCCAGCATTTT; CDR3aa: CASSLPGTDNQPQHF
v_gene: TRBV19; abundance: .; j_gene: TRBJ1-2; d_gene: .; CDR3nt: TGTGCCAGTAGTCAGGGGACGTGGGGTGGCTACACCTTC; CDR3aa: CASSQGTWGGYTF
v_gene: TRBV20-1; abundance: few; j_gene: TRBJ1-3; d_gene: .; CDR3nt: TGCAGTGCTAGCCCCCTCCGGGCAGGCGGTAGGGACACCATATATTTT; CDR3aa: CSASPLRAGGRDTIYF
v_gene: TRBV27; abundance: medium-sized; j_gene: TRBJ1-1; d_gene: TRBD1; CDR3nt: TGTGCCGTTCACCGGGACAGAAGTCGAACTGAAGCTTTCTTT; CDR3aa: CAVHRDRSRTEAFF
v_gene: TRBV19; abundance: .; j_gene: TRBJ2-3; d_gene: .; CDR3nt: TGTGCCAGTAGTATAGATATTAGTGGTGCATCAGATACGCAGTATTTT; CDR3aa: CASSIDISGASDTQYF
v_gene: TRBV28; abundance: .; j_gene: TRBJ2-6; d_gene: TRBD2; CDR3nt: TGTGCCAGCAGTCCCCGGGGGGGGACTGGGGCCAACGTCCTGACTTTC; CDR3aa: CASSPRGGTGANVLTF
v_gene: TRBV6-1; abundance: .; j_gene: TRBJ2-7; d_gene: .; CDR3nt: TGTGCCAGCAGAAACGCGGGAGAGCAGTACTTC; CDR3aa: CASRNAGEQYF
v_gene: TRBV27; abundance: few; j_gene: TRBJ2-2; d_gene: .; CDR3nt: TGTGCCAGCAGTTCGTCGACAGTCACCGGGGAGCTGTTTTTT; CDR3aa: CASSSSTVTGELFF
v_gene: TRBV20-1; abundance: .; j_gene: TRBJ1-5; d_gene: TRBD1; CDR3nt: TGCAGTGCTAGTCGGGCACAGGGGGCTTATCAGCCCCAGCATTTT; CDR3aa: CSASRAQGAYQPQHF
v_gene: TRBV15; abundance: .; j_gene: TRBJ2-1; d_gene: .; CDR3nt: TGTGCCACCAGCATATATAAACGAGACCAGTTCTTC; CDR3aa: CATSIYKRDQFF
v_gene: TRBV5-1; abundance: .; j_gene: TRBJ1-1; d_gene: TRBD1; CDR3nt: TGCGCCAGCAGCTTGTCAGGGGGCGTTACTGAAGCTTTCTTT; CDR3aa: CASSLSGGVTEAFF
v_gene: TRBV24-1; abundance: once; j_gene: TRBJ2-1; d_gene: .; CDR3nt: TGTGCCACCAGTGACCCGGCCAGGGGGGTGAATGAGCAGTTCTTC; CDR3aa: CATSDPARGVNEQFF
v_gene: TRBV6-1; abundance: .; j_gene: TRBJ2-7; d_gene: .; CDR3nt: TGTGCCAGCAGTACCTCTAAACGGACCGCCAGCTCCTACGAGCAGTACTTC; CDR3aa: CASSTSKRTASSYEQYF
v_gene: TRBV20-1; abundance: .; j_gene: TRBJ2-2; d_gene: .; CDR3nt: TGCAGTGCAAGGAGGACTTTAAACACCGGGGAGCTGTTTTTT; CDR3aa: CSARRTLNTGELFF
v_gene: TRBV7-7; abundance: .; j_gene: TRBJ2-2; d_gene: .; CDR3nt: TGTGCTAGCAGCGCGGCCCTTGGGCCTACCGGGGAGCTGTTTTTT; CDR3aa: CASSAALGPTGELFF
v_gene: TRBV4-2; abundance: .; j_gene: TRBJ1-5; d_gene: .; CDR3nt: TGTGCCAGCAGCCATCCAGGGCAGCCCCAGCATTTT; CDR3aa: CASSHPGQPQHF
v_gene: TRBV5-1; abundance: .; j_gene: TRBJ1-2; d_gene: .; CDR3nt: TGCGCCAGCAGCCCAGACCCTGAGAATGGCTACACCTTC; CDR3aa: CASSPDPENGYTF
v_gene: TRBV7-8; abundance: .; j_gene: TRBJ2-7; d_gene: TRBD1; CDR3nt: TGTGCCAGCAGCCATACCGGGACAGTCTCCTACGAGCAGTACTTC; CDR3aa: CASSHTGTVSYEQYF
v_gene: TRBV18; abundance: .; j_gene: TRBJ1-5; d_gene: TRBD1; CDR3nt: TGTGCCAGCTCATCCGGACAGGGGGCAGTGAGCAATCAGCCCCAGCATTTT; CDR3aa: CASSSGQGAVSNQPQHF
v_gene: TRBV28; abundance: .; j_gene: TRBJ1-5; d_gene: .; CDR3nt: TGTGCCAGCAGTTTTGGGGGGCTAAATCAGCCCCAGCATTTT; CDR3aa: CASSFGGLNQPQHF
v_gene: TRBV7-2; abundance: .; j_gene: TRBJ1-3; d_gene: .; CDR3nt: TGTGCCAGCAGCTTTCAGGGTAGCACCATATATTTT; CDR3aa: CASSFQGSTIYF
v_gene: TRBV20-1; abundance: few; j_gene: TRBJ2-5; d_gene: TRBD2; CDR3nt: TGCAGTGCCACCTCGGCTAGCGGGAAAAAGACCCAGTACTTC; CDR3aa: CSATSASGKKTQYF
v_gene: TRBV19; abundance: .; j_gene: TRBJ1-5; d_gene: TRBD1; CDR3nt: TGTGCCAGTAGTATTGACAGGGGGAACAATCAGCCCCAGCATTTT; CDR3aa: CASSIDRGNNQPQHF
v_gene: TRBV10-2; abundance: few; j_gene: TRBJ1-2; d_gene: TRBD1; CDR3nt: TGCGCCAGCAGTGAGTTGACAGGGGTTGGCTACACCTTC; CDR3aa: CASSELTGVGYTF
v_gene: TRBV28; abundance: .; j_gene: TRBJ1-6; d_gene: .; CDR3nt: TGTGCCAGCGGTAGACCGGGACACCTAAATTCACCCCTCCACTTT; CDR3aa: CASGRPGHLNSPLHF
v_gene: TRBV4-1; abundance: .; j_gene: TRBJ1-2; d_gene: .; CDR3nt: TGCGCCAGCAGCCAGTTGCAGCGGCCCGACTATGGCTACACCTTC; CDR3aa: CASSQLQRPDYGYTF
v_gene: TRBV20-1; abundance: medium-sized; j_gene: TRBJ1-1; d_gene: .; CDR3nt: TGCAGTGCTAGCCCAAATGGGAGGGAAGCTTTCTTT; CDR3aa: CSASPNGREAFF
v_gene: TRBV7-6; abundance: few; j_gene: TRBJ2-7; d_gene: .; CDR3nt: TGTGCCAGCAGCTTATACAGGGTAGACTCCGTCGAGCAGTACTTC; CDR3aa: CASSLYRVDSVEQYF
v_gene: TRBV19; abundance: few; j_gene: TRBJ1-2; d_gene: TRBD1; CDR3nt: TGTGCCAGTAGTCTCCTGTCCGGGACAGCCTCTCGCTACACCTTC; CDR3aa: CASSLLSGTASRYTF
v_gene: TRBV7-9; abundance: few; j_gene: TRBJ2-2; d_gene: .; CDR3nt: TGTGCCAGCAACATCGCACGGGGCCTTAACACCGGGGAGCTGTTTTTT; CDR3aa: CASNIARGLNTGELFF
v_gene: TRBV20-1; abundance: few; j_gene: TRBJ2-5; d_gene: .; CDR3nt: TGCAGTGCCATAATCAGGGGACAAGAGACCCAGTACTTC; CDR3aa: CSAIIRGQETQYF
v_gene: TRBV5-8; abundance: few; j_gene: TRBJ2-1; d_gene: TRBD2; CDR3nt: TGTGCCAGCAGCCCAGGGACTAGCGGGAAGGGGAGTGAGCAGTTCTTC; CDR3aa: CASSPGTSGKGSEQFF
v_gene: TRBV20-1; abundance: few; j_gene: TRBJ2-1; d_gene: .; CDR3nt: TGCAGTGCTAGAGAGGCATACGTGGATGAGCAGTTCTTC; CDR3aa: CSAREAYVDEQFF
v_gene: TRBV18; abundance: .; j_gene: TRBJ1-2; d_gene: TRBD1; CDR3nt: TGTGCCAGCTCACCTGGACAGGAGTTGGGCTACACCTTC; CDR3aa: CASSPGQELGYTF
v_gene: TRBV7-2; abundance: few; j_gene: TRBJ2-1; d_gene: .; CDR3nt: TGTGCCAGCAGAATAGCCCGTAGCTCCTACAATGAGCAGTTCTTC; CDR3aa: CASRIARSSYNEQFF
v_gene: TRBV20-1; abundance: .; j_gene: TRBJ2-2; d_gene: .; CDR3nt: TGCAGTGCGAAGCGGGGCCCCAGGGGCGGGGAGCTGTTTTTT; CDR3aa: CSAKRGPRGGELFF
v_gene: TRBV7-2; abundance: few; j_gene: TRBJ1-3; d_gene: .; CDR3nt: TGTGCCAGCAGCTCCTACAGGGCCGGAAACACCATATATTTT; CDR3aa: CASSSYRAGNTIYF
v_gene: TRBV6-5; abundance: .; j_gene: TRBJ1-1; d_gene: .; CDR3nt: TGTGCCAGCAGTTACCGCCGGGGAAAAAACACTGAAGCTTTCTTT; CDR3aa: CASSYRRGKNTEAFF
v_gene: TRBV27; abundance: .; j_gene: TRBJ1-1; d_gene: TRBD1; CDR3nt: TGTGCCAGCAGTTTTGGAGGGGGCCGGGGTCGCATGAACACTGAAGCTTTCTTT; CDR3aa: CASSFGGGRGRMNTEAFF
v_gene: TRBV7-3; abundance: .; j_gene: TRBJ1-1; d_gene: .; CDR3nt: TGTGCCAGCAGACATACAGGGAAGGGAACTGAAGCTTTCTTT; CDR3aa: CASRHTGKGTEAFF